This TCR beta chain was retrieved from a study of lymphopenia after photon versus proton radiotherapy. Study-level results: Authors raise, but do not show, better survival with proton therapy.

This clone was observed a single time. Its antigen remains unidentified. Germline loops: CDR1 SNHLY, CDR2 FYNNEI. This CDR3 is built from 14 residues. After removal of 6 bases from V and 6 bases from J, the junction contained 7 bases not matched to a gene. Data came from immunoSEQ multiplex PCR; TCRdb stores just in-frame clones and leaves some out. The sample includes 25,000 to 30,000 clones, over 75% of them seen just once. The clonotype was recovered from a man aged 45-65 years with gastric cancer. Specimen: peripheral blood, collected from a patient treated with photon-based radiotherapy. The rearrangement joins TRBV2 to TRBJ2-2; 7 nucleotides agree with TRBD1. CDR3 protein: CASSALTGAGELFF. CDR3 nucleotides: TGTGCCAGCAGCGCACTTACAGGGGCCGGGGAGCTGTTTTTT.